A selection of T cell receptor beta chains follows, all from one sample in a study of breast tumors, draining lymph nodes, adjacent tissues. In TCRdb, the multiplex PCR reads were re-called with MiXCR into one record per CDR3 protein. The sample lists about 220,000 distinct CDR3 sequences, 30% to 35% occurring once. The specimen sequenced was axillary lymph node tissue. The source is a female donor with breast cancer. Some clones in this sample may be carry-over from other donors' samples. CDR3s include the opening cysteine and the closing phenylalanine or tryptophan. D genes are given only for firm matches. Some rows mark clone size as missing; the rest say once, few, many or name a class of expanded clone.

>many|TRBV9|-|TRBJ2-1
TGTGCCAGCAACAGTAGGGGGAGCTCCTACAATGAGCAGTTCTTC
CASNSRGSSYNEQFF
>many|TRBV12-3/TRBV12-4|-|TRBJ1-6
TGTGCCAGCAGTTTAGCCAGGCCCAATTCACCCCTCCACTTT
CASSLARPNSPLHF
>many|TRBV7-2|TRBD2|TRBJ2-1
TGTGCCAGCAGCCAAGGGGTAGCGGGGGGGATTGAGCAGTTCTTC
CASSQGVAGGIEQFF
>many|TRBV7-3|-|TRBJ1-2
TGTGCCAGCAGCCACCGGGACGGTAGGCTTTCTGGCTACACCTTC
CASSHRDGRLSGYTF
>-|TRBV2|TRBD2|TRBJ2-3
TGTGCCAGCAGTGCCACTAGCGGGAGGCCCTACGAGCAGTATTTT
CASSATSGRPYEQYF
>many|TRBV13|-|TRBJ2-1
TGTGCCAGCAGCCCCCCCTTGGAAAATGAGCAGTTCTTC
CASSPPLENEQFF
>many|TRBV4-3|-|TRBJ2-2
TGCGCCAGCAGCCAAGATCTTGTCCCCGGGGAGCTGTTTTTT
CASSQDLVPGELFF
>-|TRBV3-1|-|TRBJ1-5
TGTGCCAGCAGCCAAGATTTCGCCCCTAATCAGCCCCAGCATTTT
CASSQDFAPNQPQHF
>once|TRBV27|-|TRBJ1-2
TGTGCCAGCAGACCGCTCCAGGGATCTAATGGCTACACCTTC
CASRPLQGSNGYTF
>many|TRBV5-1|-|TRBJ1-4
TGCGCCAGCAGCTTGGTGTCGGGTCAAAATGAAAAACTGTTTTTT
CASSLVSGQNEKLFF
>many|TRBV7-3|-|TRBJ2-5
TGTGCCAGCAGCTTCGACAGGCAAGAGACCCAGTACTTC
CASSFDRQETQYF
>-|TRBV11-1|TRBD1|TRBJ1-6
TGTGCCAGCAGCACCGGACAGGGGGGCCTCAATAATTCACCCCTCCACTTT
CASSTGQGGLNNSPLHF
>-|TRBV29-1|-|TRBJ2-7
-
CSFYICSAQDRLYEQYF
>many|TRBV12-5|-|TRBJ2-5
TGTGCTAGTGGTTTGGGCTCAGGCCAAGAGACCCAGTACTTC
CASGLGSGQETQYF
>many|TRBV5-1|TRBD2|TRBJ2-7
TGCGCCAGCAGCATCTCTAGCGGGAGTACCCACGAGCAGTACTTC
CASSISSGSTHEQYF
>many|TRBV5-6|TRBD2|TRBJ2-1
TGTGCCAGCAGCTTAGCGGGAGGAACCGCTTACAATGAGCAGTTCTTC
CASSLAGGTAYNEQFF
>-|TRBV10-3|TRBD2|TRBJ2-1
TGTGCCAGCAGTTGGACTAGCGGGAGATCCTACAATGAGCAGTTCTTC
CASSWTSGRSYNEQFF
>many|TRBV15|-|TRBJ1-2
TGTGCCACCAGCAGAGATGATGGCTACACCTTC
CATSRDDGYTF
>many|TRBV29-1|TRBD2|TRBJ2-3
TGCAGCGTTGAAGTAGCGGGAGGGGCGCAGTATTTT
CSVEVAGGAQYF
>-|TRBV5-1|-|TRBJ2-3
TGCGCCAGCAGCTTGGGCAGGTATACGGATACGCAGTATTTT
CASSLGRYTDTQYF
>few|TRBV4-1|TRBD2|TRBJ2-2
TGCGCCAGCAGCCGTGGACTAGAGAACACCGGGGAGCTGTTTTTT
CASSRGLENTGELFF
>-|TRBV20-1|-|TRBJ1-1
TGCAGTGCTAGAGATAGGTTAGGGACCGACCCTTACACGGCTTTCTTT
CSARDRLGTDPYTAFF